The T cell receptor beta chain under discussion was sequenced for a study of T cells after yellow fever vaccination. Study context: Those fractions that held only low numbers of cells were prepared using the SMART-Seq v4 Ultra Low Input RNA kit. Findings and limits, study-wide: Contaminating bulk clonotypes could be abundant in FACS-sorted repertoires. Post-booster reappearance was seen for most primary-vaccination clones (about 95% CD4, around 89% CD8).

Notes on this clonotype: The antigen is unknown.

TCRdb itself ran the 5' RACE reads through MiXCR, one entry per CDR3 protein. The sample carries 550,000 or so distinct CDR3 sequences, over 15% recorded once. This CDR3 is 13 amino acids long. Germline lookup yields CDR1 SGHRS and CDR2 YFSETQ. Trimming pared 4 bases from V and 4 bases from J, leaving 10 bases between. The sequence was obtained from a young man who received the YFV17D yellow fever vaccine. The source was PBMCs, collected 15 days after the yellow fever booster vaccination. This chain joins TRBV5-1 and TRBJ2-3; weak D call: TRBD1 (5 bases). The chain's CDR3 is CASSGATSDTQYF. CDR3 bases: TGCGCCAGCAGCGGGGCGACCTCAGATACGCAGTATTTT.